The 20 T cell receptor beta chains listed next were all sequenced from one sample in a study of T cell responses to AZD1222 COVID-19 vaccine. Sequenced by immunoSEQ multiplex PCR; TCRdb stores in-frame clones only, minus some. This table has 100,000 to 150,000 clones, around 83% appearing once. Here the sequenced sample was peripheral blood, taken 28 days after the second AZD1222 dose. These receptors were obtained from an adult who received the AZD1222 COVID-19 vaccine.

The CDR3 here is CASSLWDSTDTQYF. In DNA form, the CDR3 reads TGTGCCAGCAGCTTATGGGACAGCACAGATACGCAGTATTTT. This chain links TRBV7-2 with TRBJ2-3, with D perhaps TRBD1 or TRBD2 (5 bases each). Between the trimmed V and J ends, which lost 2 bases and 0 bases, there was a span of 6 bases. CDR1 and CDR2 (germline): SGHTA, FQGNSA. This CDR3 region has 14 residues.

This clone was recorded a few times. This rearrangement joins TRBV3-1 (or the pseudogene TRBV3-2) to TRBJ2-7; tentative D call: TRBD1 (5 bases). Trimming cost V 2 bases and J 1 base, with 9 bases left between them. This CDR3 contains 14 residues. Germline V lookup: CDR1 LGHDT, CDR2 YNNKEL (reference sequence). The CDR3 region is CASSQTGKSYEQYF. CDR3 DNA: TGTGCCAGCAGCCAAACAGGCAAGTCCTACGAGCAGTACTTC.

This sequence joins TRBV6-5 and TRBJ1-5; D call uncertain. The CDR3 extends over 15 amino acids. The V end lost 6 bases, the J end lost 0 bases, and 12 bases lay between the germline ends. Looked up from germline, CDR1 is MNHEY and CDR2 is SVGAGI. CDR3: CASSAPIDSNQPQHF. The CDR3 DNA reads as TGTGCCAGCAGCGCCCCCATAGATAGCAATCAGCCCCAGCATTTT.

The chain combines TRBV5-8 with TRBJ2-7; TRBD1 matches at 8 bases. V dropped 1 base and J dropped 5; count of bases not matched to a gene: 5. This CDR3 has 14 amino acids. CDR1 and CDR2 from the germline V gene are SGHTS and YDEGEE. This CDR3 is CASSLRQGSHEQYF. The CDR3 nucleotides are TGTGCCAGCAGCTTGAGACAGGGGAGCCACGAGCAGTACTTC.

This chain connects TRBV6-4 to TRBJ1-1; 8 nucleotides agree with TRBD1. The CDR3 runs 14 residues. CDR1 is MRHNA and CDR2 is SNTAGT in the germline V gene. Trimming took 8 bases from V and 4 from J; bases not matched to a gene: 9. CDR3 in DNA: TGTGCCAGCCCGGGGGACAGGCCGAGCACTGAAGCTTTCTTT. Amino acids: CASPGDRPSTEAFF.

CDR3 sequence (DNA): TGTGCCAGCAGTTACGGGACTTACACCGGGGAGCTGTTTTTT. Amino acid sequence: CASSYGTYTGELFF. The chain employs TRBV6-5 and TRBJ2-2, with D possibly being TRBD2 (6 bases). Trimming pared 2 bases from V and 3 bases from J, leaving 7 bases between. CDR3 length: 14 residues. In germline, CDR1 is MNHEY, CDR2 SVGAGI.

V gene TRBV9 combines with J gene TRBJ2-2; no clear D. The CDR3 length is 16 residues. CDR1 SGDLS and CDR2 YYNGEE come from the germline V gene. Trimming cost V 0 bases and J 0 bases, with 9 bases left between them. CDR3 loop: CASSVATSTNTGELFF. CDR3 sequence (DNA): TGTGCCAGCAGCGTAGCCACCAGCACGAACACCGGGGAGCTGTTTTTT.

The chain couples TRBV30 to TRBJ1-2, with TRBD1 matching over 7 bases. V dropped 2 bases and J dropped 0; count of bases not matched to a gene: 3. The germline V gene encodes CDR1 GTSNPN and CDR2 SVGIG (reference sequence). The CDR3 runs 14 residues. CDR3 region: CAWSTDRTNYGYTF. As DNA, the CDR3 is TGTGCCTGGAGTACGGACAGGACTAACTATGGCTACACCTTC.

The CDR3 region has the DNA TGTGCCAGCAGCTTTCCGGGCGCGGGAAACACCATATATTTT. It translates to CASSFPGAGNTIYF. The chain links TRBV7-9 to TRBJ1-3; no reliable D call. Trimming removed 3 bases from V and 4 bases from J, with 10 bases in between. This CDR3 spans 14 amino acids. Germline V gene data show CDR1 as SEHNR and CDR2 as FQNEAQ (reference sequence). Supplemented by reference TRBV7-9 and TRBJ1-3, the full variable domain reads DTGVSQNPRHKITKRGQNVTFRCDPISEHNRLYWYRQTLGQGPEFLTYFQNEAQLEKSRLLSDRFSAERPKGSFSTLEIQRTEQGDSAMYLCASSFPGAGNTIYFGEGSWLTVV.

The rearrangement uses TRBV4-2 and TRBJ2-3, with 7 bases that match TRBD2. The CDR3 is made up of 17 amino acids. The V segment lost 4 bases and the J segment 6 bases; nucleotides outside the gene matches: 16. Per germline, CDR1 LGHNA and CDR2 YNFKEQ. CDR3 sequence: CASSRTRAGLEADTQYF. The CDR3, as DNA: TGTGCCAGCAGCCGTACAAGGGCCGGACTAGAGGCGGATACGCAGTATTTT.

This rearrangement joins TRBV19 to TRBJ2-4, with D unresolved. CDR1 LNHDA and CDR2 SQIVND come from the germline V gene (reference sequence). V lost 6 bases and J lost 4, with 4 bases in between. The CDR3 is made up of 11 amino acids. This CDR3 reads CASSQKNIQYF. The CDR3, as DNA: TGTGCCAGTAGCCAGAAAAACATTCAGTACTTC.

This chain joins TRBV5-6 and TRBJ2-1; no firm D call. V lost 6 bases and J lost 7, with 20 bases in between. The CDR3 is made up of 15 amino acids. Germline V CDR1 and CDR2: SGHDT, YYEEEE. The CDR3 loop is CASNPVGRNINEQFF. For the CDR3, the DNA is TGTGCCAGCAACCCGGTTGGTAGAAACATAAATGAGCAGTTCTTC.

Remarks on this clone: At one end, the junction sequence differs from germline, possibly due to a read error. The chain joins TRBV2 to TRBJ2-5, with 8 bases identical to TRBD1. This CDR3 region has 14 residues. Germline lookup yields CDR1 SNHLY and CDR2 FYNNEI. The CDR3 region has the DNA TGTGCCAGCACCCGGACAGGGTTCCAAAAGACCCAGTACTTC. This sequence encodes CASTRTGFQKTQYF.

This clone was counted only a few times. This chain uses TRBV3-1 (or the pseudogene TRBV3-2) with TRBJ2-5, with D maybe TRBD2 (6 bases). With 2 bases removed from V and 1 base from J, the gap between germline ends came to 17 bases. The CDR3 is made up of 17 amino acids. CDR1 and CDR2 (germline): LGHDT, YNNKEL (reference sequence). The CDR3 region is CASSQLWGGKGQETQYF. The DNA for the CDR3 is TGTGCCAGCAGCCAATTGTGGGGAGGAAAAGGCCAAGAGACCCAGTACTTC.

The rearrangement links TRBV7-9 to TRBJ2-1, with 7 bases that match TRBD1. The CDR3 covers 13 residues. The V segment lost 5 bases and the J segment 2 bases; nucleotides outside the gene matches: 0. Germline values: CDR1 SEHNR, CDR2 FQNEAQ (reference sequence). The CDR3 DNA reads TGTGCCAGCAGCACAGGGGCCTACAATGAGCAGTTCTTC. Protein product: CASSTGAYNEQFF.

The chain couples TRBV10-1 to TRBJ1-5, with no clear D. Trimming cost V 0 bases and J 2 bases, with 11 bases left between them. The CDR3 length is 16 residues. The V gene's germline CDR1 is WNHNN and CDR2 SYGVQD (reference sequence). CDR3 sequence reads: CASSESDWCGNQPQHF. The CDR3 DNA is TGCGCCAGCAGTGAGTCCGATTGGTGTGGCAATCAGCCCCAGCATTTT.

Written as DNA, the CDR3 is TGTGCCAGCAGTTTCGGGGGCACCGGGGAGCTGTTTTTT. It yields the protein CASSFGGTGELFF. This rearrangement joins TRBV12-3 or TRBV12-4 to TRBJ2-2; a weak D match, TRBD2 (6 bases). Between the trimmed V and J ends, which lost 3 bases and 4 bases, there was a span of 6 bases. This CDR3 region has 13 residues.

CDR3 in DNA: TGCGCCAGCAGCAATCTAGCGGGGGATAACACCGGGGAGCTGTTTTTT. Translating it yields CASSNLAGDNTGELFF. The chain carries TRBV4-3 and TRBJ2-2; 10 bases line up with TRBD2. The junction had 5 bases not matched to a gene; V was cut back by 5 bases and J by 2 bases. CDR3 length: 16 residues. From germline, CDR1 is LGHNA and CDR2 YSLEER.

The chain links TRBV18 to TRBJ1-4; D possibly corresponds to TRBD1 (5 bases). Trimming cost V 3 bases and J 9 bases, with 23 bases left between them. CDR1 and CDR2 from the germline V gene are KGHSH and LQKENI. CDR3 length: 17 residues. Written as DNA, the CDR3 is TGTGCCAGCTCACCTACGGGAGCGGCAGGGTCCTTACAAAAACTGTTTTTT. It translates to CASSPTGAAGSLQKLFF.

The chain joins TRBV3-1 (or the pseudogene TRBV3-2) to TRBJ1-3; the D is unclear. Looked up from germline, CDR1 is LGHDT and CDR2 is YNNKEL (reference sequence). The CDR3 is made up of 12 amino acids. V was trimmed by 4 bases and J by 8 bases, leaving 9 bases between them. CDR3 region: CASSRPSDTIYF. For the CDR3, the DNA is TGTGCCAGCAGCCGCCCCTCGGACACCATATATTTT.